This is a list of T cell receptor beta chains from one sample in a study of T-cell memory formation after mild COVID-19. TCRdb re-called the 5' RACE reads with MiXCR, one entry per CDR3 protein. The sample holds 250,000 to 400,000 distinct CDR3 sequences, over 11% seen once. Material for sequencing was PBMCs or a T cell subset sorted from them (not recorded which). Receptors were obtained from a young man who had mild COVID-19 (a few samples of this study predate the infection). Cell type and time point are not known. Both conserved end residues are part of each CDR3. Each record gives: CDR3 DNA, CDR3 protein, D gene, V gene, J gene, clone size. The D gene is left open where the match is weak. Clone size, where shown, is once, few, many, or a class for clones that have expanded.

TGTGCCAGCAGCTTGATGGACAGAACCTACGAGCAGTACTTC	CASSLMDRTYEQYF	NA	TRBV5-4	TRBJ2-7	few
TGCGCCAGCAGCCGTCGTCCGGGAGGCGGGGAGCTGTTTTTT	CASSRRPGGGELFF	TRBD2	TRBV4-3	TRBJ2-2	NA
TGTGCCACCAGCAGGGTAGGGGTCTACGAGCAGTACTTC	CATSRVGVYEQYF	NA	TRBV15	TRBJ2-7	few
TGCAGTGCTCCCCGCTCGGCGGGGGCGTACACCGGGGAGCTGTTTTTT	CSAPRSAGAYTGELFF	NA	TRBV20-1	TRBJ2-2	few
TGCGCCAGCAGCATAGCCGGGACAGGGATAACTGAAGCTTTCTTT	CASSIAGTGITEAFF	TRBD1	TRBV4-1	TRBJ1-1	few
TGTGCCAGCAGCCCAAGGGACAGGGGGTCCTACAATGAGCAGTTCTTC	CASSPRDRGSYNEQFF	TRBD1	TRBV11-2	TRBJ2-1	many
TGTGCCAGCAGCCAGGAGGCGAAGAAGGATTATTCGGATTTCGATGAGCAGTTCTTC	CASSQEAKKDYSDFDEQFF	NA	TRBV14	TRBJ2-1	few
TGTGCCAGCAGCGCTACATTGGACTCCTACAATGAGCAGTTCTTC	CASSATLDSYNEQFF	NA	TRBV3-1	TRBJ2-1	many
TGCGCCAGCAGCCAAGATAATCCTCAAGAGACCCAGTACTTC	CASSQDNPQETQYF	NA	TRBV4-1	TRBJ2-5	NA
TGCGCCAGCAGCTTGATTGGGGTTCCACCGATGGGGACAGGGATGGAAAGTAGCAATCAGCCCCAGCATTTT	CASSLIGVPPMGTGMESSNQPQHF	TRBD1	TRBV5-1	TRBJ1-5	few
TGTGCCAGCAGTCCTGGTCGAGGAGGGAGCTATTATAATTCACCCCTCCACTTT	CASSPGRGGSYYNSPLHF	NA	TRBV5-6	TRBJ1-6	few
TGCAGTGCTAGAGATACCGGGGCCGCCTACGAGCAGTACTTC	CSARDTGAAYEQYF	NA	TRBV20-1	TRBJ2-7	NA
TGTGCCAGCAGCTTAGGGGCCAACGAGCAGTACTTC	CASSLGANEQYF	NA	TRBV7-9	TRBJ2-7	few
TGCGCCAGCCACACCGGGACAGGGGGCGCAGAGACCCAGTACTTC	CASHTGTGGAETQYF	TRBD1	TRBV5-1	TRBJ2-5	many
TGTGCCAGCAGCTTACTGCTAGCGACAGATACGCAGTATTTT	CASSLLLATDTQYF	NA	TRBV11-2	TRBJ2-3	NA
TGCGCCAGCAGCTTCCCTCGGGGCGAGGAGCTGGGGGAGCTGTTTTTT	CASSFPRGEELGELFF	NA	TRBV5-1	TRBJ2-2	NA
TGCGCCAGCAGCTTGGTGTCAGGGGAAAACAATGAGCAGTTCTTC	CASSLVSGENNEQFF	NA	TRBV5-1	TRBJ2-1	NA
TGCAGCGTTTCGGGGGGGGTGGAAGGAAAACTGTTTTTT	CSVSGGVEGKLFF	NA	TRBV29-1	TRBJ1-4	NA
TGTGCCAGCAGCAAATCCGGGACCGAGTGCGAGACCCAGTACTTC	CASSKSGTECETQYF	NA	TRBV21-1	TRBJ2-5	few
TGCGCCAGCAGCCAAGTGGGCTACGAGCAGTACTTC	CASSQVGYEQYF	NA	TRBV4-1	TRBJ2-7	many
TGTGCCACCAGTGATCCAGCGGGGGGGGAGGATGAGCAGTTCTTC	CATSDPAGGEDEQFF	TRBD2	TRBV24-1	TRBJ2-1	NA
TGTGCCAGCAGGCGACCCACAGGGACCACCGGGGAGCTGTTTTTT	CASRRPTGTTGELFF	NA	TRBV7-8	TRBJ2-2	NA
TGCAGTGCTAGTACGGGGGACCAGTATTTT	CSASTGDQYF	NA	TRBV20-1	TRBJ2-3	once
TGCAGTGCTACCGTTGGAGCTAGCACAGATACGCGGTATTTT	CSATVGASTDTRYF	NA	TRBV20-1	TRBJ2-3	NA
TGTGCCAGCAGCTTAGTGTCGGGGAGCTCCTACGAGCAGTACTTC	CASSLVSGSSYEQYF	NA	TRBV7-8	TRBJ2-7	few
TGCAGTGCTCCGGGACCCTACTCTGGAAACACCATATATTTT	CSAPGPYSGNTIYF	NA	TRBV20-1	TRBJ1-3	few
TGCAGTGTCTCCCAGGGAGGCACTGAAGCTTTCTTT	CSVSQGGTEAFF	NA	TRBV20-1	TRBJ1-1	few